A selection of T cell receptor beta chains follows, all from one sample in a study of blood T cell repertoires in COVID-19. TCRdb's table, derived via immunoSEQ multiplex PCR, lists solely in-frame clones and lacks some. The sample carries 200,000 to 250,000 clones, about 78% recorded once. Sequencing input: peripheral blood. These receptor sequences come from a woman aged 70-85 years with acute or convalescent COVID-19. Both conserved end residues are trimmed from each CDR3. D genes are given only for firm matches.

TRBJ2-7 | TRBV6-5 | - | ASSRRALVDEQY
TRBJ1-1 | TRBV7-9 | TRBD1 | ASSLLGGVGTF
TRBJ2-3 | TRBV7-3 | TRBD2 | ASSLAGVQADTQY
TRBJ1-2 | TRBV30 | TRBD1 | AGWDRMGAYGYT
TRBJ2-2 | TRBV5-1 | - | ASSSQGIDTGELF
TRBJ2-5 | TRBV24-1 | TRBD2 | ATSTSSGGQETQY
TRBJ2-7 | TRBV4-2 | - | ASSQDPEQQY
TRBJ2-5 | TRBV19 | TRBD1 | ASTPQGARETQY
TRBJ1-5 | TRBV30 | TRBD1 | AWSIGQGNQPQH
TRBJ1-6 | TRBV20-1 | TRBD1 | SASSGGGRAPLH
TRBJ2-1 | TRBV3-1/TRBV3-2 | TRBD2 | ASSQVGGGGPDNEQF
TRBJ1-6 | TRBV5-1 | TRBD1 | ASSLDRGNSPLH
TRBJ1-3 | TRBV21-1 | - | ASSKSRDKTFSGNTIY
TRBJ1-3 | TRBV7-8 | - | ASSPGTGNTIY
TRBJ1-2 | TRBV10-2 | TRBD1 | ASAPWGQGRDYGYT
TRBJ2-1 | TRBV10-1 | - | ASSDNASGEQF
TRBJ2-7 | TRBV29-1 | TRBD1 | SVVRDRGYEQY
TRBJ1-2 | TRBV19 | TRBD1 | ASSITSTGDNYGYT
TRBJ2-2 | TRBV29-1 | - | SVPVGITLNTGELF
TRBJ2-7 | TRBV30 | TRBD2 | AWSEGLAGYEQY
TRBJ2-1 | TRBV5-4 | TRBD2 | ASSLGTSGFYSYNEQF
TRBJ2-5 | TRBV19 | - | ASSDWHQGQETQY
TRBJ2-6 | TRBV11-2 | - | ASSLVPGRSSGANVLT
TRBJ1-6 | TRBV12-3/TRBV12-4 | - | ASSLHTDAALH
TRBJ2-7 | TRBV6-5 | - | ASSYSSRGSYEQY
TRBJ1-5 | TRBV3-1/TRBV3-2 | TRBD1 | ASSHSDRGRDQPQH
TRBJ1-6 | TRBV28 | - | ASRPTVLYNSPLH
TRBJ2-3 | TRBV3-1/TRBV3-2 | - | ASSQDRSNTQY